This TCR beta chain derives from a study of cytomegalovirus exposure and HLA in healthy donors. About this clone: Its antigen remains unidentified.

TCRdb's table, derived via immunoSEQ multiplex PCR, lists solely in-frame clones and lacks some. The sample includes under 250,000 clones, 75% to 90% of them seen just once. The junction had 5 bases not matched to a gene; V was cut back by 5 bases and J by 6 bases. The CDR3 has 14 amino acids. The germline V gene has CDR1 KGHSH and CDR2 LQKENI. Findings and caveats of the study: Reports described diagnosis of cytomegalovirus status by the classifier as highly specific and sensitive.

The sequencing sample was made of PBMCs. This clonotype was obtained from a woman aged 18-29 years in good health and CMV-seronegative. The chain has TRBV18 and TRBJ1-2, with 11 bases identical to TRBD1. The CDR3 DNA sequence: TGTGCCAGCTCAAGGGGACAGGGGGACGATGGCTACACCTTC. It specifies CASSRGQGDDGYTF.